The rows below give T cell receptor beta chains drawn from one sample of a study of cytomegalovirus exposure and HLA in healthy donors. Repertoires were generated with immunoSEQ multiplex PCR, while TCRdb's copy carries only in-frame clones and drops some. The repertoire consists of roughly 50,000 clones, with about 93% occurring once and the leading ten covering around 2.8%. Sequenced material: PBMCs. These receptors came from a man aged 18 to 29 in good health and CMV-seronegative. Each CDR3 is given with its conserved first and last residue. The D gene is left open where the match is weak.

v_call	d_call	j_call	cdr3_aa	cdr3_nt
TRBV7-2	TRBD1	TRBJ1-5	CASSLSTGGNQPQHF	TGTGCCAGCAGCTTATCCACAGGGGGAAATCAGCCCCAGCATTTT
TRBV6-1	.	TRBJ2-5	CASSAYSGAAGQETQYF	TGTGCCAGCAGTGCCTATAGTGGGGCAGCCGGGCAAGAGACCCAGTACTTC
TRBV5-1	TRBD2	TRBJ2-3	CASSLSGKTTDTQYF	TGCGCCAGCAGCCTTAGCGGGAAGACCACAGATACGCAGTATTTT
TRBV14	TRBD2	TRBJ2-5	CASSQGRGLANQETQYF	TGTGCCAGCAGCCAAGGGCGTGGACTAGCGAACCAAGAGACCCAGTACTTC
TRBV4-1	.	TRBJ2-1	CASSHPLYNEQFF	TGCGCCAGCAGCCACCCACTTTACAATGAGCAGTTCTTC
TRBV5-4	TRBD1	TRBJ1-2	CASSSGQGNYGYTF	TGTGCCAGCAGCTCAGGACAGGGCAATTATGGCTACACCTTC
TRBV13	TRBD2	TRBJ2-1	CASSLVWGTSGNEQFF	TGTGCCAGCAGCTTAGTCTGGGGGACTAGCGGTAATGAGCAGTTCTTC
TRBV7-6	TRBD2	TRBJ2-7	CASSPRLAGKERYEQYF	TGTGCCAGCAGCCCGAGACTAGCGGGAAAAGAGAGGTACGAGCAGTACTTC
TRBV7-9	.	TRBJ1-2	CASSLKTDISNYGYTF	TGTGCCAGCAGCCTCAAGACAGATATCTCTAACTATGGCTACACCTTC
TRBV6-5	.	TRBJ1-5	CASSYVDQPQHF	TGTGCCAGCAGTTACGTAGATCAGCCCCAGCATTTT
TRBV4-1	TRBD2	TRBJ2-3	CASSQFKSGRAIDGTDTQYF	TGCGCCAGCAGCCAGTTTAAGAGCGGGAGGGCGATCGATGGGACAGATACGCAGTATTTT
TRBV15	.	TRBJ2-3	CATSAQTGETDTQYF	TGTGCCACCAGCGCACAGACCGGGGAGACAGATACGCAGTATTTT
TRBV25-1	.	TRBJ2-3	CASQITDTQYF	TGTGCCAGCCAAATCACAGATACGCAGTATTTT